Here is one T cell receptor (beta chain) with its context. Its specificity is not known. This record belongs to a study of blood T cells in healthy people across ages. Study-level findings and limits: Both higher diversity and more naive CD4+ cells marked long-lived donors when set against aged donors. No one knew whether donors had CMV, which possibly confounded expanded clonotype changes.

PCR was performed a second time for roughly 7 to 12 cycles using a sample-barcoded 5' primer and a J-beta primer mix. Each cDNA was tagged by a template-switch adaptor containing 12 random nucleotides. TCRdb re-analysed the 5' RACE reads in MiXCR, keeping a single row per CDR3 protein. The data show 650,000 to 1,000,000 distinct CDR3 sequences, around 36% seen once. CDR3 size: 14 residues. J was trimmed by 8 bases and V by 5 bases; bases with no gene match: 11. Sample donors were healthy Caucasian individuals that came from Russia, aged roughly 6 to 95. Sequencing was carried out using blood. The TCR comes from a man between 18 and 29 years old in good health. The gene calls are TRBV12-3 or TRBV12-4 and TRBJ1-2, with TRBD1 identical over 7 bases. CDR3 sequence (DNA): TGTGCCAGCAGTCTCTCACTTGGGACAGAGGGCTACACCTTC. Translating gives CASSLSLGTEGYTF.